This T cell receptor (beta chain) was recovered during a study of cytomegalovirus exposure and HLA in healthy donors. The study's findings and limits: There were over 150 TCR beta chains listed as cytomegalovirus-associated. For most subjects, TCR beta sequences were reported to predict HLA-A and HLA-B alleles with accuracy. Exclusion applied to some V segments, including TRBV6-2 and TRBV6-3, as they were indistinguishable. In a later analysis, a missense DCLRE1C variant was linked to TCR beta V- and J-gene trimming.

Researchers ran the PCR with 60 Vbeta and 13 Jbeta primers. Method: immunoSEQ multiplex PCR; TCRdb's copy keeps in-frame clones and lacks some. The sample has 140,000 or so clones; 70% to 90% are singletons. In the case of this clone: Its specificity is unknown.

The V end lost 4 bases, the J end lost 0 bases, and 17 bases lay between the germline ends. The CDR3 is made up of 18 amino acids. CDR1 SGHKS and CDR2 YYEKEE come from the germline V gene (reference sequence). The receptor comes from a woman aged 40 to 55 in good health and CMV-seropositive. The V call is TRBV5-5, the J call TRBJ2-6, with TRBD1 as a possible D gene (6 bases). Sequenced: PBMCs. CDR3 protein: CASSPLSTGPSGANVLTF. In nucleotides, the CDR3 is TGTGCCAGCAGCCCGCTCAGTACAGGGCCCTCTGGGGCCAACGTCCTGACTTTC.